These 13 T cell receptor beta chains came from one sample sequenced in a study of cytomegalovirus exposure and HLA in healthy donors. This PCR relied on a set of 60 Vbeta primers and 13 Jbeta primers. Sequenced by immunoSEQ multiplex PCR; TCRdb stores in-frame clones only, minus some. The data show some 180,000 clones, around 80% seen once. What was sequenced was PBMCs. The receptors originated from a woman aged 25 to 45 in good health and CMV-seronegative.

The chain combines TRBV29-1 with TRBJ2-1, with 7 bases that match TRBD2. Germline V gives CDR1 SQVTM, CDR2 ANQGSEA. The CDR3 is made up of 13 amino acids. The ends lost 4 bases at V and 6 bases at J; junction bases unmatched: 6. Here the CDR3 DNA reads TGCAGCGTTGTGCGGGGGTGGGGCAATGAGCAGTTCTTC. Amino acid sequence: CSVVRGWGNEQFF.

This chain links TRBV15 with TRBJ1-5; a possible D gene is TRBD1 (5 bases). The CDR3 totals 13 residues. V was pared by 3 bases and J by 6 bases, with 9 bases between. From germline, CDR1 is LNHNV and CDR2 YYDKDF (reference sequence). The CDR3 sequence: CATSSQGGQPQHF. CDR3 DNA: TGTGCCACCAGCAGTCAGGGAGGTCAGCCCCAGCATTTT. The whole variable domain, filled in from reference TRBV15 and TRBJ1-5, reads DAMVIQNPRYQVTQFGKPVTLSCSQTLNHNVMYWYQQKSSQAPKLLFHYYDKDFNNEADTPDNFQSRRPNTSFCFLDIRSPGLGDTAMYLCATSSQGGQPQHFGDGTRLSIL.

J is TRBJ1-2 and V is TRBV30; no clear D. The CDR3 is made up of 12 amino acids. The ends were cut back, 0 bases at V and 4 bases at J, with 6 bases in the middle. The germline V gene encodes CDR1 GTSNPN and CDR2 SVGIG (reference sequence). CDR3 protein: CAWSVSLYGYTF. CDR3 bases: TGTGCCTGGAGTGTATCCCTCTATGGCTACACCTTC.

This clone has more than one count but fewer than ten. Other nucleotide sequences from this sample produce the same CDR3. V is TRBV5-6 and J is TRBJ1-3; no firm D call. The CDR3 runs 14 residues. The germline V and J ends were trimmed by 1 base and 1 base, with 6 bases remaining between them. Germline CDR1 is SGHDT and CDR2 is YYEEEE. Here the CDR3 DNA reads TGTGCCAGCAGCTTGAGAGGGTCTGGAAACACCATATATTTT. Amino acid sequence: CASSLRGSGNTIYF.

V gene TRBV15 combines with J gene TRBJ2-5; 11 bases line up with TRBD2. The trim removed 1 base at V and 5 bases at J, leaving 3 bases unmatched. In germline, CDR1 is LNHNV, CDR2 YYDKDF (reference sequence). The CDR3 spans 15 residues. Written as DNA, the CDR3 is TGTGCCACCAGCAGAGTAGCGGGGGGGCAGGAGACCCAGTACTTC. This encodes CATSRVAGGQETQYF. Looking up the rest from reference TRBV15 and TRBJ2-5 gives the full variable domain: DAMVIQNPRYQVTQFGKPVTLSCSQTLNHNVMYWYQQKSSQAPKLLFHYYDKDFNNEADTPDNFQSRRPNTSFCFLDIRSPGLGDTAMYLCATSRVAGGQETQYFGPGTRLLVL.

The CDR3 DNA follows: TGTGCCAGCAGCCATAGGGGGACTAGCGGGGGGCGCTACAATGAGCAGTTCTTC. Translating gives CASSHRGTSGGRYNEQFF. The genes are TRBV7-8 and TRBJ2-1; TRBD2 matches at 15 bases. CDR1 and CDR2 (germline): SGHVS, FQNEAQ. There are 18 residues in the CDR3. V gave up 5 bases and J gave up 3 bases; unmatched junction bases: 8.

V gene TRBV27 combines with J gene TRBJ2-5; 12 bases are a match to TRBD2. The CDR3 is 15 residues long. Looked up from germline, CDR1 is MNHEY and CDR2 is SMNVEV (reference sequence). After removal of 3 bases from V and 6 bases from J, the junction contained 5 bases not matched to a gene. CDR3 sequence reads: CASSLTSGGRKTQYF. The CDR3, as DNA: TGTGCCAGCAGTTTGACTAGCGGGGGACGAAAGACCCAGTACTTC.

The CDR3 is CASSLGDRHNEQFF. The DNA for the CDR3 is TGCGCCAGCAGCTTAGGGGACAGACACAATGAGCAGTTCTTC. The rearrangement uses TRBV5-1 and TRBJ2-1; 7 bases line up with TRBD1. The CDR3 spans 14 residues. J was trimmed by 5 bases and V by 2 bases; bases with no gene match: 4. Germline-derived CDR1 and CDR2 are SGHRS and YFSETQ.

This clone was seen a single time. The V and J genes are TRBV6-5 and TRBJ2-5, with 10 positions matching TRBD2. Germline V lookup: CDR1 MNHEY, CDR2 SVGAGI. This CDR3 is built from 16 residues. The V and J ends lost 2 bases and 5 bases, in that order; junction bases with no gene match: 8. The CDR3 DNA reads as TGTGCCAGCAGTTACCAGCTAGGACTAGCGGTGGAGACCCAGTACTTC. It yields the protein CASSYQLGLAVETQYF.

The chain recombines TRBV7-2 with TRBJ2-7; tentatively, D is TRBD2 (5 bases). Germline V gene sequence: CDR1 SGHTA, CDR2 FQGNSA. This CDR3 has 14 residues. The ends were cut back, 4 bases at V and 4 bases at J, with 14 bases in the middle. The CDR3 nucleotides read TGTGCCAGCAGCTCCGACATGACGGGGTACGAGCAGTACTTC. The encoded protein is CASSSDMTGYEQYF.

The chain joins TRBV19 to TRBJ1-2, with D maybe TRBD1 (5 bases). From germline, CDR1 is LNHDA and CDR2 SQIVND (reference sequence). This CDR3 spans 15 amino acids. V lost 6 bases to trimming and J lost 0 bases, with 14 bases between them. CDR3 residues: CASSPDSSTNYGYTF. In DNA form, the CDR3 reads TGTGCCAGTAGCCCCGACAGCTCTACTAACTATGGCTACACCTTC.

CDR3 sequence reads: CASGRDRDNSPLHF. Written as DNA, the CDR3 is TGTGCCAGTGGGAGGGACAGGGACAATTCACCCCTCCACTTT. The chain has TRBV2 and TRBJ1-6; 9 bases match TRBD1. The CDR3 sequence is 14 residues long. CDR1 is SNHLY, CDR2 FYNNEI, per germline. V lost 9 bases to trimming and J lost 7 bases; unmatched junction nucleotides: 7. Full variable domain (rest looked up from reference TRBV2 and TRBJ1-6): EPEVTQTPSHQVTQMGQEVILRCVPISNHLYFYWYRQILGQKVEFLVSFYNNEISEKSEIFDDQFSVERPDGSNFTLKIRSTKLEDSAMYFCASGRDRDNSPLHFGNGTRLTVT.

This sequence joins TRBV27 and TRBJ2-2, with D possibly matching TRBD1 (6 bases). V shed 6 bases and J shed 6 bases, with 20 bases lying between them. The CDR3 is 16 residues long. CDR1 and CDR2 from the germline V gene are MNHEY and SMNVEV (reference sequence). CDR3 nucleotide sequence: TGTGCCAGCAGCCACCACCTTGGGGGCGCCCCCGGGGAGCTGTTTTTT. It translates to CASSHHLGGAPGELFF.